This is a list of T cell receptor beta chains from one sample in a study of T cell responses to AZD1222 COVID-19 vaccine. Clones were read by immunoSEQ multiplex PCR, and TCRdb kept only the in-frame ones, dropping some. Seen here are 100,000 to 150,000 clones, approximately 89% observed once, and the top ten hold about 10%. The material sequenced was peripheral blood, taken on day 0 of AZD1222 vaccination. The source of these receptors is an adult in good health. The CDR3 runs from the conserved cysteine through the conserved F or W. A D gene is named only where the DNA matches it firmly. Clone size is not always given. Where it is, it says once, few, many or a class for expanded clones.

CDR3nt: TGTGCCAGCAGTTTCGGGGGAGTGTACAATGAGCAGTTCTTC; CDR3aa: CASSFGGVYNEQFF; j_gene: TRBJ2-1; len: 14; d_gene: .; v_gene: TRBV27; abundance: .
CDR3nt: TGCGCCAGCAGCCACCCGACAGGGCGGGCAGATACGCAGTATTTT; CDR3aa: CASSHPTGRADTQYF; j_gene: TRBJ2-3; len: 15; d_gene: TRBD1; v_gene: TRBV4-1; abundance: once
CDR3nt: TGTGCCAGCAGTTACTCAAGGGGGGACTACTACGAGCAGTACTTC; CDR3aa: CASSYSRGDYYEQYF; j_gene: TRBJ2-7; len: 15; d_gene: .; v_gene: TRBV6-2/TRBV6-3; abundance: .
CDR3nt: TGTGCCAGCAGCTTAGAAGCAACTAATGAAAAACTGTTTTTT; CDR3aa: CASSLEATNEKLFF; j_gene: TRBJ1-4; len: 14; d_gene: .; v_gene: TRBV7-6; abundance: .
CDR3nt: TGTGCCAGTAGAACAGACCGAAGCTCCTACAATGAGCAGTTCTTC; CDR3aa: CASRTDRSSYNEQFF; j_gene: TRBJ2-1; len: 15; d_gene: .; v_gene: TRBV19; abundance: .
CDR3nt: TGTGCCAGCAGTTTATGGTCCGGGGGTGAAGAGACCCAGTACTTC; CDR3aa: CASSLWSGGEETQYF; j_gene: TRBJ2-5; len: 15; d_gene: .; v_gene: TRBV28; abundance: .
CDR3nt: TGCAGCGTTGGCGGGACAGATAATCAGCCCCAGCATTTT; CDR3aa: CSVGGTDNQPQHF; j_gene: TRBJ1-5; len: 13; d_gene: TRBD1; v_gene: TRBV29-1; abundance: .
CDR3nt: TGTGCCAGCAGCCCTCACGAGGGACAGGGAAGCAATCAGCCCCAGCATTTT; CDR3aa: CASSPHEGQGSNQPQHF; j_gene: TRBJ1-5; len: 17; d_gene: TRBD1; v_gene: TRBV6-2/TRBV6-3; abundance: .
CDR3nt: TGTGCCAGCAGTTACTCTTGGCGGGGGAGCACAGATACGCAGTATTTT; CDR3aa: CASSYSWRGSTDTQYF; j_gene: TRBJ2-3; len: 16; d_gene: TRBD2; v_gene: TRBV6-5; abundance: once
CDR3nt: TGCACCAGCAGCGGACTAGCGAGGCCCGTGACGGGCTACGAGCAGTACTTC; CDR3aa: CTSSGLARPVTGYEQYF; j_gene: TRBJ2-7; len: 17; d_gene: .; v_gene: TRBV1; abundance: .
CDR3nt: TGTGCCAGCAGTTTACGCACAGCACCCGGGGCCAACGTCCTGACTTTC; CDR3aa: CASSLRTAPGANVLTF; j_gene: TRBJ2-6; len: 16; d_gene: .; v_gene: TRBV28; abundance: .
CDR3nt: TGTGCCAGCAGAGCCGGGACCCAGTCCACCGGGGAGCTGTTTTTT; CDR3aa: CASRAGTQSTGELFF; j_gene: TRBJ2-2; len: 15; d_gene: .; v_gene: TRBV5-4; abundance: .
CDR3nt: TGTGCCAGCAGCAGTAAGGACAGGGGAGATGAAAAACTGTTTTTT; CDR3aa: CASSSKDRGDEKLFF; j_gene: TRBJ1-4; len: 15; d_gene: TRBD1; v_gene: TRBV7-8; abundance: few
CDR3nt: TGTGCCAGCTCATCCCGGCTAGCGGGGGTCTACAATGAGCAGTTCTTC; CDR3aa: CASSSRLAGVYNEQFF; j_gene: TRBJ2-1; len: 16; d_gene: TRBD2; v_gene: TRBV18; abundance: .
CDR3nt: TGTGCCAGCAGCCCTCAGGGGAGCTACGAGCAGTACTTC; CDR3aa: CASSPQGSYEQYF; j_gene: TRBJ2-7; len: 13; d_gene: .; v_gene: TRBV9; abundance: once
CDR3nt: TGTGCCAGCAGGGGATCTACAGTTCAGCCCCAGCATTTT; CDR3aa: CASRGSTVQPQHF; j_gene: TRBJ1-5; len: 13; d_gene: .; v_gene: TRBV6-5; abundance: .
CDR3nt: TGTGCCAGTAACCCGGCTAGCGGGGGGGGAAATGAGCAGTTCTTC; CDR3aa: CASNPASGGGNEQFF; j_gene: TRBJ2-1; len: 15; d_gene: TRBD2; v_gene: TRBV19; abundance: .
CDR3nt: TGCGCCAGCAGCTTGATGGCTAGCGGGAGGGACGATGAGCAGTTCTTC; CDR3aa: CASSLMASGRDDEQFF; j_gene: TRBJ2-1; len: 16; d_gene: TRBD2; v_gene: TRBV5-1; abundance: once
CDR3nt: TGCGCCAGCAGCCTGAGCGATATGAACACTGAAGCTTTCTTT; CDR3aa: CASSLSDMNTEAFF; j_gene: TRBJ1-1; len: 14; d_gene: .; v_gene: TRBV5-1; abundance: .
CDR3nt: TGTGCCAGCAGTACACCCGGGATCTCTAACACTGAAGCTTTCTTT; CDR3aa: CASSTPGISNTEAFF; j_gene: TRBJ1-1; len: 15; d_gene: .; v_gene: TRBV28; abundance: .
CDR3nt: TGTGCCAGCAGCAAACAGGGCGAGGGTGGCTACACCTTC; CDR3aa: CASSKQGEGGYTF; j_gene: TRBJ1-2; len: 13; d_gene: .; v_gene: TRBV9; abundance: .
CDR3nt: TGTGCCTGGAGTGTACTAAGGGGGCGAATGGGAAACACCATATATTTT; CDR3aa: CAWSVLRGRMGNTIYF; j_gene: TRBJ1-3; len: 16; d_gene: TRBD1; v_gene: TRBV30; abundance: .
CDR3nt: TGCAGCGTGTTTTCTTATGACAGGGAAGGAGCTTTCTTT; CDR3aa: CSVFSYDREGAFF; j_gene: TRBJ1-1; len: 13; d_gene: TRBD1; v_gene: TRBV29-1; abundance: .
CDR3nt: TGTGCCAGCACCGCTACATCCCCGAGAGCGTTTGAAGCTTTCTTT; CDR3aa: CASTATSPRAFEAFF; j_gene: TRBJ1-1; len: 15; d_gene: .; v_gene: TRBV6-5; abundance: .
CDR3nt: TGTGCCAGCAGCACTACAGGAGACACCGGGGAGCTGTTTTTT; CDR3aa: CASSTTGDTGELFF; j_gene: TRBJ2-2; len: 14; d_gene: .; v_gene: TRBV7-3; abundance: .
CDR3nt: TGTGCCAGCTCACCCTCCCCCGGGGGGGACAATGAGCAGTTCTTC; CDR3aa: CASSPSPGGDNEQFF; j_gene: TRBJ2-1; len: 15; d_gene: TRBD2; v_gene: TRBV18; abundance: .
CDR3nt: TGTGCCAGCAGCCAGCCTCTCGGGGGGCGATTTGAGACCCAGTACTTC; CDR3aa: CASSQPLGGRFETQYF; j_gene: TRBJ2-5; len: 16; d_gene: .; v_gene: TRBV14; abundance: .
CDR3nt: TGTGCCAGCAGTTCCACAGGCACTGTCACTGAAGCTTTCTTT; CDR3aa: CASSSTGTVTEAFF; j_gene: TRBJ1-1; len: 14; d_gene: .; v_gene: TRBV27; abundance: .
CDR3nt: TGTGCCAGCAGCAGGACCGGGACTAAGAATTCACCCCTCCACTTT; CDR3aa: CASSRTGTKNSPLHF; j_gene: TRBJ1-6; len: 15; d_gene: .; v_gene: TRBV7-2; abundance: .
CDR3nt: TGTGCCAGTTACAAGATAACTGGGAGCTCGCGCAATCAGCCCCAGCATTTT; CDR3aa: CASYKITGSSRNQPQHF; j_gene: TRBJ1-5; len: 17; d_gene: .; v_gene: TRBV28; abundance: .
CDR3nt: TGTGCCAGCAGTGATCCGGGACAGATCACAGATACGCAGTATTTT; CDR3aa: CASSDPGQITDTQYF; j_gene: TRBJ2-3; len: 15; d_gene: TRBD1; v_gene: TRBV25-1; abundance: .
CDR3nt: TGCAGTGCTAGAGATGACTATGGCTACACCTTC; CDR3aa: CSARDDYGYTF; j_gene: TRBJ1-2; len: 11; d_gene: .; v_gene: TRBV20-1; abundance: .
CDR3nt: TGCGCCAGCAGCTTAAGACAGGGTCTTGACGAGCAGTACTTC; CDR3aa: CASSLRQGLDEQYF; j_gene: TRBJ2-7; len: 14; d_gene: TRBD1; v_gene: TRBV5-1; abundance: once
CDR3nt: TGTGCCAGCAGCCCGAGCGGGAGGGCCTCGGATGAGCAGTTCTTC; CDR3aa: CASSPSGRASDEQFF; j_gene: TRBJ2-1; len: 15; d_gene: TRBD2; v_gene: TRBV3-1/TRBV3-2; abundance: .
CDR3nt: TGCGCCAGCAGCTTGAGTAGCGCGGTTTACAATGAGCAGTTCTTC; CDR3aa: CASSLSSAVYNEQFF; j_gene: TRBJ2-1; len: 15; d_gene: .; v_gene: TRBV5-1; abundance: .
CDR3nt: TGTGCCAGCAGTCCAGGGACAGCAAAGGAAAATGAGCAGTTCTTC; CDR3aa: CASSPGTAKENEQFF; j_gene: TRBJ2-1; len: 15; d_gene: TRBD1; v_gene: TRBV7-9; abundance: .
CDR3nt: TGTGCCAGCTCCCCCGGGGTTCGGTCTGGGAGCTCGAACACCGGGGAGCTGTTTTTT; CDR3aa: CASSPGVRSGSSNTGELFF; j_gene: TRBJ2-2; len: 19; d_gene: .; v_gene: TRBV18; abundance: once
CDR3nt: TGTGCCAGCAGCTCCGGGGGAACAGATACGCAGTATTTT; CDR3aa: CASSSGGTDTQYF; j_gene: TRBJ2-3; len: 13; d_gene: .; v_gene: TRBV14; abundance: .
CDR3nt: TGCGCCAGCAGCCTGACCAGGACAGGTTTAAACATTCAGTACTTC; CDR3aa: CASSLTRTGLNIQYF; j_gene: TRBJ2-4; len: 15; d_gene: TRBD1; v_gene: TRBV5-1; abundance: .
CDR3nt: TGTGCCACACCAGGCGTGCCTGGGGCCAACGTCCTGACTTTC; CDR3aa: CATPGVPGANVLTF; j_gene: TRBJ2-6; len: 14; d_gene: .; v_gene: TRBV6-5; abundance: .